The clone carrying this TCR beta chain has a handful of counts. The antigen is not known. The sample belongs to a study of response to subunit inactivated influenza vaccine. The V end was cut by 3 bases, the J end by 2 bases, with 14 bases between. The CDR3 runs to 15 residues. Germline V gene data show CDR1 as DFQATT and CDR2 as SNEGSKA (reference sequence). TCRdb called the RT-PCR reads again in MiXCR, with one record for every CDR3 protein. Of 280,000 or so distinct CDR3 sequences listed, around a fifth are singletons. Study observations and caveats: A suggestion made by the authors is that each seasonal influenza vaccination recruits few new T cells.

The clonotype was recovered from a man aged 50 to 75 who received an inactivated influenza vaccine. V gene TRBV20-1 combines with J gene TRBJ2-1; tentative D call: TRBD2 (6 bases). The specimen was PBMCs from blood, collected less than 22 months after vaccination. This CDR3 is CSASRRRLAYNEQFF. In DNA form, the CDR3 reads TGCAGTGCTAGCAGACGGAGACTAGCCTACAATGAGCAGTTCTTC.